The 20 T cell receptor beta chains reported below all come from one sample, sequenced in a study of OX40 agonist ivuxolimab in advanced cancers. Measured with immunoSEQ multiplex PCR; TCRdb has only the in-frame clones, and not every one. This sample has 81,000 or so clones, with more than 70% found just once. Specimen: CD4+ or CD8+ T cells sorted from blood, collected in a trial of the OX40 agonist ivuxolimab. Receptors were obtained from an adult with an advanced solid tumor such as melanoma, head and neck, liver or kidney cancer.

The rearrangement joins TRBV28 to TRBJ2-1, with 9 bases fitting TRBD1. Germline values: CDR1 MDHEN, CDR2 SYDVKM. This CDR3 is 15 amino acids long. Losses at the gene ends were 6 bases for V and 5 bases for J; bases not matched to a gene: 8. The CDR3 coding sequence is TGTGCCAGCAGCCCACCCGGGACAGGGAACAATGAGCAGTTCTTC. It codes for CASSPPGTGNNEQFF.

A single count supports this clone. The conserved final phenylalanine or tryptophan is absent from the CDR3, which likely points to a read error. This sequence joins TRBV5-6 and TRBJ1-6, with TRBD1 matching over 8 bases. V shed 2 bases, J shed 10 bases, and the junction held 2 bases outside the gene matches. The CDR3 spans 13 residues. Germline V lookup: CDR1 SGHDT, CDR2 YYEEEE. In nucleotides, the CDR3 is TGTGCCAGCAGCTTTGACAGGGGCTCACCCCTCCACCTT. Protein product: CASSFDRGSPLHL.

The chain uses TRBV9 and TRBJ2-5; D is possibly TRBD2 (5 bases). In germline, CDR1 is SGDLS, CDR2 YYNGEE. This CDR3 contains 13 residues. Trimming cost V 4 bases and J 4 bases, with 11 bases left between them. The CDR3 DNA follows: TGTGCCAGCAGCCGGCGGGTTAGAGAGACCCAGTACTTC. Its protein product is CASSRRVRETQYF.

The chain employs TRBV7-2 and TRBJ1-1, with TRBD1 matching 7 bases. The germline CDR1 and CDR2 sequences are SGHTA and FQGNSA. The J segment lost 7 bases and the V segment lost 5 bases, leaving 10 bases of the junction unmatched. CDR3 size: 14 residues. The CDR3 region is CASSRDRPEDEAFF. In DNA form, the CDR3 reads TGTGCCAGCAGCCGGGACAGACCTGAAGATGAAGCTTTCTTT.

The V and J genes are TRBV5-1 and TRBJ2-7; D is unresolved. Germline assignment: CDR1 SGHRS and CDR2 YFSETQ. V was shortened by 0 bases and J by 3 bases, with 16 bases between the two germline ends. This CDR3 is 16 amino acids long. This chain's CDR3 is CASSLDFGLGSYEQYF. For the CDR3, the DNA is TGCGCCAGCAGCTTGGATTTTGGCCTAGGTAGCTACGAGCAGTACTTC.

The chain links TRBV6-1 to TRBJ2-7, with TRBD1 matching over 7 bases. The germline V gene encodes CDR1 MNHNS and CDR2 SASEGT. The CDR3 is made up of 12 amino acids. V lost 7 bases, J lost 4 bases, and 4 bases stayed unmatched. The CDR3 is CASKTGSYEQYF. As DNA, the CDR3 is TGTGCCAGCAAGACAGGGTCGTACGAGCAGTACTTC.

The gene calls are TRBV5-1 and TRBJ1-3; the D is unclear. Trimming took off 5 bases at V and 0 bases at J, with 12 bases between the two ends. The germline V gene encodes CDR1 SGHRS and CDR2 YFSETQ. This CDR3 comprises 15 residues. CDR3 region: CASRYTASSGNTIYF. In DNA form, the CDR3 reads TGCGCCAGCAGATATACAGCGAGCTCTGGAAACACCATATATTTT.

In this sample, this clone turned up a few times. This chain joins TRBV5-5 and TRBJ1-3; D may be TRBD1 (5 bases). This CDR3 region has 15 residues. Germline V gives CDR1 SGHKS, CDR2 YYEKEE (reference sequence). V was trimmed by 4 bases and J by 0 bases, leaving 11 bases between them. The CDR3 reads CASSPRGDSGNTIYF. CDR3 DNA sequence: TGTGCCAGCAGCCCCCGGGGGGACTCTGGAAACACCATATATTTT.

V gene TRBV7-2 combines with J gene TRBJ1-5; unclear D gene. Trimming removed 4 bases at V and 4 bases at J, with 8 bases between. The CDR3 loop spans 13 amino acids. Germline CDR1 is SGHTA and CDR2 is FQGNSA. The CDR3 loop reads CASSYSGNQPQHF. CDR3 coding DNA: TGTGCCAGCAGCTACTCGGGGAATCAGCCCCAGCATTTT.

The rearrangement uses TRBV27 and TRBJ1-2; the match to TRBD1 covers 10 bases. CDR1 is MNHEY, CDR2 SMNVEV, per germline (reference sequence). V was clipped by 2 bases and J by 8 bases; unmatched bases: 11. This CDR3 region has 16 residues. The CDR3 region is CASSLIGTTGGSGYTF. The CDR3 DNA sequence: TGTGCCAGCAGTTTAATAGGGACGACAGGGGGCTCCGGCTACACCTTC.

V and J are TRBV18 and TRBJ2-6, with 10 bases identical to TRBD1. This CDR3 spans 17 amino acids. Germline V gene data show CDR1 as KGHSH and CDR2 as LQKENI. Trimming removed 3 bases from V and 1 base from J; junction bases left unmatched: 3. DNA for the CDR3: TGTGCCAGCTCACCGACAGGGGGCGCTTCTGGGGCCAACGTCCTGACTTTC. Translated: CASSPTGGASGANVLTF.

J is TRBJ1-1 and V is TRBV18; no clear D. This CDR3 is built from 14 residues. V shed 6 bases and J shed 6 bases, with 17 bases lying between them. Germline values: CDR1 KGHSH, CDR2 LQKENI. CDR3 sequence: CASSDSDPHAEAFF. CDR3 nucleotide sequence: TGTGCCAGCTCCGACTCCGATCCCCACGCTGAAGCTTTCTTT.

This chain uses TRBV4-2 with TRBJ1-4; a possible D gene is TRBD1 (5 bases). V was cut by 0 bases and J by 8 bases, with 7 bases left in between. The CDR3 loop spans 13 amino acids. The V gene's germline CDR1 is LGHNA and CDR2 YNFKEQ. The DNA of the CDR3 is TGTGCCAGCAGCCAAGATTGGGGGGAAAAACTGTTTTTT. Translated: CASSQDWGEKLFF.

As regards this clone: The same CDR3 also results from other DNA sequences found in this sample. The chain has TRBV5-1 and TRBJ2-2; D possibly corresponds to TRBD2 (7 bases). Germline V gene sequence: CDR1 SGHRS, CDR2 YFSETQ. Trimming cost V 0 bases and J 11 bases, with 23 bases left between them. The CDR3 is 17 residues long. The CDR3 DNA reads TGCGCCAGCAGCTTGGCAGTTGGGGGGGGGCTGTCCGAAGAGCTGTTTTTT. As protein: CASSLAVGGGLSEELFF.

CDR3 coding DNA: TGTGCCAGCAGTTTATCTGCAGACTTAAACACCATATATTTT. Its translation: CASSLSADLNTIYF. The chain couples TRBV28 to TRBJ1-3; D gene ambiguous. Trimming shortened V by 1 base and J by 6 bases, and 10 bases separated the two germline ends. The CDR3 contains 14 residues. Germline CDR1 is MDHEN and CDR2 is SYDVKM. The full variable domain, rest sourced from reference TRBV28 and TRBJ1-3, is DVKVTQSSRYLVKRTGEKVFLECVQDMDHENMFWYRQDPGLGLRLIYFSYDVKMKEKGDIPEGYSVSREKKERFSLILESASTNQTSMYLCASSLSADLNTIYFGEGSWLTVV.

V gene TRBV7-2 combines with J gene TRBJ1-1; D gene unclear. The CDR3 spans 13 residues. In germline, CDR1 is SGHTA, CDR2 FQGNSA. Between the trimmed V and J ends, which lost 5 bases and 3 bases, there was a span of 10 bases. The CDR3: CASSPRVYTEAFF. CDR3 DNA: TGTGCCAGCAGCCCAAGGGTTTACACTGAAGCTTTCTTT.

CDR3 sequence: CASSEGSPNSGNTIYF. CDR3 bases: TGTGCCAGCAGCGAGGGTTCCCCGAATTCTGGAAACACCATATATTTT. The chain links TRBV9 to TRBJ1-3, with no clear D. Germline CDR1 and CDR2: SGDLS and YYNGEE. The CDR3 is 16 residues long. V was shortened by 3 bases and J by 1 base, with 14 bases between the two germline ends.

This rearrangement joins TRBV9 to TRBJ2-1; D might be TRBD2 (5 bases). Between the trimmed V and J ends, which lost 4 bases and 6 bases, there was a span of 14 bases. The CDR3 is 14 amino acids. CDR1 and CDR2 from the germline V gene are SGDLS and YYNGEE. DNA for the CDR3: TGTGCCAGCAGCCGGGATATGGCTCGCAATGAGCAGTTCTTC. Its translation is CASSRDMARNEQFF.

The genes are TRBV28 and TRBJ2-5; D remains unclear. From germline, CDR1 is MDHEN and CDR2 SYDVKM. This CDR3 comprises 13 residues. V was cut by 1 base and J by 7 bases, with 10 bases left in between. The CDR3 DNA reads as TGTGCCAGCAGTTTATTAGAGCCGGGGACCCAGTACTTC. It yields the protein CASSLLEPGTQYF.

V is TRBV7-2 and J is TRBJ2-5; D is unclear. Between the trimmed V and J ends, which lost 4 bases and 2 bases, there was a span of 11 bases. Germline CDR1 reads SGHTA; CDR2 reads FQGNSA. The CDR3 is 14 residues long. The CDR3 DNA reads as TGTGCCAGCAGCTCCTACGGGCCTCAAGAGACCCAGTACTTC. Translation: CASSSYGPQETQYF.